The T cell receptor (beta chain) described here comes from a study of OX40 agonist ivuxolimab in advanced cancers. For the study at large: An anti-OX40 (CD134) antibody with agonistic activity, ivuxolimab, was administered to patients. General observations from the study: Partly responding patients at 0.1-3.0 mg/kg showed some of the smallest clonal expansion. No antigen was identified for the clonally expanded peripheral T cells. CD4+ and CD8+ blood T cells expanded clonally by week 6 at 0.1 to 3.0 mg/kg.

V lost 3 bases, J lost 3 bases, and 6 bases stayed unmatched. Germline V gene sequence: CDR1 SQVTM, CDR2 ANQGSEA. This CDR3 has 14 residues. About this clone itself: Its target is unknown.

This table comes from immunoSEQ multiplex PCR, and its TCRdb copy is limited to in-frame clones, with some not included. Seen here are under 100,000 clones, under 95% observed once, and the top ten hold approximately 9.9%. This chain uses TRBV29-1 with TRBJ1-1, with 8 bases that match TRBD1. The clonotype was recovered from an adult with an advanced solid tumor such as melanoma, head and neck, liver or kidney cancer. The sequencing here drew on CD4+ or CD8+ T cells sorted from blood, taken in a trial of the OX40 agonist ivuxolimab. In DNA, the CDR3 is TGCAGCGTTGAGACTACAGGGGGAGACACTGAAGCTTTCTTT. Its protein is CSVETTGGDTEAFF.